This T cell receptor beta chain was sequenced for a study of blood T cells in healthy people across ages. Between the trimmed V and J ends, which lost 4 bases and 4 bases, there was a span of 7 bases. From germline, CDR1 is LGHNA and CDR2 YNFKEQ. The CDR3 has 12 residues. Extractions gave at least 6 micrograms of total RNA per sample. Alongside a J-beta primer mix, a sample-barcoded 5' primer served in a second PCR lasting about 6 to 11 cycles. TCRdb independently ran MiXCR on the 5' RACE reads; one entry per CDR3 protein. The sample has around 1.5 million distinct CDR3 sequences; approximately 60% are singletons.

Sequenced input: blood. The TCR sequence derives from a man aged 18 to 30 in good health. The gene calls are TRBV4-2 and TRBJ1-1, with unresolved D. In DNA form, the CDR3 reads TGTGCCAGCAGCCCCTCGGGCACTGAAGCTTTCTTT. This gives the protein CASSPSGTEAFF.